A single sample is the source of the 2 T cell receptor beta chains below, sequenced in a study of cytomegalovirus exposure and HLA in healthy donors. PCR primers comprised 60 Vbeta and 13 Jbeta primers. TCRdb's table, derived via immunoSEQ multiplex PCR, lists solely in-frame clones and lacks some. This sample has approximately 110,000 clones, with around 76% found just once. Sequencing was performed on PBMCs. These receptors came from a woman aged 55-70 years in good health and CMV-seropositive.

The chain recombines TRBV5-1 with TRBJ2-1; 8 bases agree with TRBD1. The CDR3 has 15 residues. CDR1 and CDR2 from the germline V gene are SGHRS and YFSETQ. Losses at the gene ends were 5 bases for V and 1 base for J; bases not matched to a gene: 5. Here the CDR3 reads CASSSRTGSYNEQFF. In DNA, the CDR3 is TGCGCCAGCAGTTCGCGGACAGGGTCCTACAATGAGCAGTTCTTC.

This chain links TRBV27 with TRBJ1-2, with D unresolved. CDR3 length: 14 residues. Germline values: CDR1 MNHEY, CDR2 SMNVEV (reference sequence). Trimming removed 6 bases from V and 3 bases from J, with 14 bases in between. CDR3 sequence: CASSLQGSDYGYTF. CDR3 coding DNA: TGTGCCAGCAGCCTACAAGGGAGCGACTATGGCTACACCTTC.